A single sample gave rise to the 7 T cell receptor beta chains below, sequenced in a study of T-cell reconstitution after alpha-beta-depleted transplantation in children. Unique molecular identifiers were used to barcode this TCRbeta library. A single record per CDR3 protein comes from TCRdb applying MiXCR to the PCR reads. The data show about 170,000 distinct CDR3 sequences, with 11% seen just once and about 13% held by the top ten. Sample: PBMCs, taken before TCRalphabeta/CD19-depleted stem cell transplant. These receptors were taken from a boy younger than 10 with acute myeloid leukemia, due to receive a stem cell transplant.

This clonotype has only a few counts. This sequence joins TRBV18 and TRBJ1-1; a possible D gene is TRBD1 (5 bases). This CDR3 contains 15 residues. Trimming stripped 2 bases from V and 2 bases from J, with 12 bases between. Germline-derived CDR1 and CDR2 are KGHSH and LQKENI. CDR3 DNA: TGTGCCAGCTCACCAAGACCCGGGGGAAACACTGAAGCTTTCTTT. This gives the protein CASSPRPGGNTEAFF.

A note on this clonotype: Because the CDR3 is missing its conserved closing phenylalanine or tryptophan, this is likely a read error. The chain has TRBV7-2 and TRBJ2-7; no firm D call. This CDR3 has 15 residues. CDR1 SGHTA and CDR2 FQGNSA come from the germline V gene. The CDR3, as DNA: TGTGCCAGCAGCTTAGCCCCGGGTTGGCCCTACGAACAGTACTAC. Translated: CASSLAPGWPYEQYY.

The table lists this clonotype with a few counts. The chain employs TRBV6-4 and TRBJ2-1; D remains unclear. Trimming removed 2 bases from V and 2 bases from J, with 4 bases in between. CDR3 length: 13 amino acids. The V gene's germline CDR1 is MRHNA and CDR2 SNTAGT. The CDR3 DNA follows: TGTGCCAGCAGTGACGGGCCCTACAATGAGCAGTTCTTC. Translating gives CASSDGPYNEQFF.

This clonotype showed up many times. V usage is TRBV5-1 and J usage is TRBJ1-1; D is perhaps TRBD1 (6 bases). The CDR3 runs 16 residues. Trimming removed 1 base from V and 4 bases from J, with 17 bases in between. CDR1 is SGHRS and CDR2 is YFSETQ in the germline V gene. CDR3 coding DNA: TGCGCCAGCAGCTTGAGTGGGTGGGGGCCCGGCACTGAAGCTTTCTTT. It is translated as CASSLSGWGPGTEAFF.

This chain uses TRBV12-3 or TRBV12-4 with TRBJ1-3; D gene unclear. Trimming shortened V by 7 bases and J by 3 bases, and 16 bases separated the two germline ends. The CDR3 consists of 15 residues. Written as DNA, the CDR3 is TGTGCCAGCACTCCCGGGAGTTCTAATGGAAACACCATATATTTT. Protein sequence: CASTPGSSNGNTIYF.

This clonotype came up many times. CDR3 loop: CATSPGTGGGTYEQYF. CDR3 sequence (DNA): TGTGCCACTAGTCCCGGGACAGGGGGCGGAACCTACGAGCAGTACTTC. The chain uses TRBV24-1 and TRBJ2-7; 12 positions agree with TRBD1. Per germline, CDR1 KGHDR and CDR2 SFDVKD. The V segment lost 10 bases and the J segment 2 bases; nucleotides outside the gene matches: 11. The CDR3 length is 16 residues.

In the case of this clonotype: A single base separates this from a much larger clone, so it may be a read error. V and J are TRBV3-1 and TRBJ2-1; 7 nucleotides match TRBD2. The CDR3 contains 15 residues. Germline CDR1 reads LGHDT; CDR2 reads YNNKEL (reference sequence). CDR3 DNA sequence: TGTGCCTGCAGCCACAGCGGGGCCTTCTACAATGAGCAGTTCTTC. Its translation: CACSHSGAFYNEQFF.